This T cell receptor beta chain appears in the sequencing data of a study of blood T cell repertoires in COVID-19. The CDR3 runs to 15 residues. The J segment lost 5 bases and the V segment lost 6 bases, leaving 11 bases of the junction unmatched. Germline assignment: CDR1 KGHSH and CDR2 LQKENI. Using immunoSEQ multiplex PCR, the repertoire was profiled, and TCRdb retains in-frame clones only, with some absent. The data hold about 48,000 clones, with 65% to 90% observed a single time. Sequenced input: peripheral blood. The receptor was isolated from a woman of 80 years or more with COVID-19, enrolled during active disease. The V call is TRBV18, the J call TRBJ2-3; TRBD1 matches 7 bases. The CDR3 region is CASSGTVLVGDTQYF. For the CDR3, the DNA is TGTGCCAGCTCTGGGACAGTCCTCGTCGGAGATACGCAGTATTTT.